These T cell receptor beta chains were read from a single sample in a study of blood T cell repertoires in COVID-19. Produced via immunoSEQ multiplex PCR; TCRdb's table is partial and in-frame only. This sample has over 350,000 clones, with approximately 90% found just once. The sequenced sample consisted of PBMCs or T cells enriched from blood (not recorded which). The receptors were sampled from a woman in her thirties or forties who had been exposed to COVID-19. CDR3s include the opening cysteine and the closing phenylalanine or tryptophan. A D gene is named only where the DNA matches it firmly. Clone size appears in some rows only: once, few, many, or a class for an expanded clone.

V	size	D	J	CDR3	DNA
TRBV24-1	-	TRBD1	TRBJ2-7	CATSDSQGSSYEQYF	TGTGCCACCAGTGATTCACAGGGGAGCTCCTACGAGCAGTACTTC
TRBV7-9	-	TRBD2	TRBJ2-3	CASTPRPRTSGVTDTQYF	TGTGCCAGCACCCCTCGTCCTAGGACTAGCGGGGTCACAGATACGCAGTATTTT
TRBV5-6	once	TRBD1	TRBJ1-1	CASSLRTGPNTEAFF	TGTGCCAGCAGCTTGCGGACAGGGCCGAACACTGAAGCTTTCTTT
TRBV24-1	-	TRBD1	TRBJ2-1	CATSDLPKRDRQNNEQFF	TGTGCCACCAGTGATTTGCCCAAAAGGGACAGGCAGAACAATGAGCAGTTCTTC
TRBV6-2/TRBV6-3	-	TRBD1	TRBJ2-3	CASSLRDRRTDTQYF	TGTGCCAGCAGTCTACGGGACAGGCGCACAGATACGCAGTATTTT
TRBV5-1	-	-	TRBJ1-1	CASSAILPNTEAFF	TGCGCCAGCAGCGCTATATTGCCAAACACTGAAGCTTTCTTT
TRBV10-3	-	TRBD2	TRBJ2-3	CAINPSGTSTDTQYF	TGTGCCATCAATCCTAGCGGGACTAGCACAGATACGCAGTATTTT
TRBV7-6	-	-	TRBJ1-4	CASSSLNGGEKLFF	TGTGCCAGCAGCTCTCTTAACGGGGGGGAAAAACTGTTTTTT
TRBV27	-	-	TRBJ1-5	CASSFREGQPQHF	TGTGCCAGCAGTTTCAGGGAAGGACAGCCCCAGCATTTT
TRBV30	-	TRBD1	TRBJ1-4	CAWSRTGGEKLFF	TGTGCCTGGAGCAGGACAGGGGGTGAAAAACTGTTTTTT
TRBV19	-	TRBD1	TRBJ1-4	CASRGTGGTEKLFF	TGTGCCAGTAGAGGGACAGGGGGAACTGAAAAACTGTTTTTT
TRBV30	once	TRBD2	TRBJ2-7	CAWSPRTSASYEQYF	TGTGCCTGGAGTCCCAGGACTAGCGCATCCTACGAGCAGTACTTC
TRBV14	-	-	TRBJ2-7	CASSEQNLGEQYF	TGTGCCAGCAGCGAACAGAATTTGGGCGAGCAGTACTTC
TRBV28	-	TRBD1	TRBJ1-2	CASSFDRGHRGYTF	TGTGCCAGCAGTTTCGACAGGGGGCACCGTGGCTACACCTTC
TRBV5-6	-	-	TRBJ2-7	CASSHVGRGDYEQYF	TGTGCCAGCAGCCACGTAGGCAGGGGGGACTACGAGCAGTACTTC
TRBV5-1	-	-	TRBJ2-1	CASSWGQGLGNEQFF	TGCGCCAGCAGCTGGGGGCAGGGCCTAGGAAATGAGCAGTTCTTC
TRBV24-1	-	-	TRBJ1-1	CATSDFPRLPSEAFF	TGTGCCACCAGTGATTTCCCGAGATTACCCTCTGAAGCTTTCTTT
TRBV7-6	-	-	TRBJ1-1	CASSRTGNTEAFF	TGTGCCAGCAGCCGTACAGGGAACACTGAAGCTTTCTTT
TRBV27	-	-	TRBJ1-2	CASRAGRGGYTF	TGTGCCAGCAGAGCGGGCCGTGGAGGCTACACCTTC
TRBV7-9	once	-	TRBJ1-6	CASSLGTGSSSPLHF	TGTGCCAGCAGCTTAGGAACAGGGTCGAGTTCACCCCTCCACTTT
TRBV5-1	-	-	TRBJ1-2	CASSGRTDNYGYTF	TGCGCCAGCAGCGGAAGGACAGATAACTATGGCTACACCTTC
TRBV19	-	-	TRBJ1-2	CASSLTIRGEGYTF	TGTGCCAGTAGTCTCACTATTCGGGGGGAAGGCTACACCTTC
TRBV28	-	TRBD2	TRBJ2-7	CASSSSGTSGDYEQYF	TGTGCCAGCAGTTCGAGTGGGACTAGCGGAGATTACGAGCAGTACTTC
TRBV28	-	-	TRBJ2-6	CASSFDAGTDYSGANVLTF	TGTGCCAGCAGCTTCGACGCCGGGACTGATTACTCTGGGGCCAACGTCCTGACTTTC
TRBV5-4	-	-	TRBJ1-2	CASSFGSTEYGYTF	TGTGCCAGCAGCTTCGGCTCAACGGAGTATGGCTACACCTTC
TRBV30	-	TRBD2	TRBJ2-1	CAWGLAGEEQFF	TGTGCCTGGGGACTAGCGGGAGAAGAGCAGTTCTTC
TRBV30	-	-	TRBJ1-1	CAWSMELNTEAFF	TGTGCCTGGAGTATGGAGCTGAACACTGAAGCTTTCTTT
TRBV5-1	once	TRBD2	TRBJ2-3	CASSALAGTDTQYF	TGCGCCAGCAGCGCCCTAGCGGGCACAGATACGCAGTATTTT
TRBV21-1	-	-	TRBJ2-2	CAAPPPTGQVSGELFF	TGTGCCGCACCTCCACCGACGGGACAGGTGAGCGGGGAGCTGTTTTTT
TRBV30	-	TRBD1	TRBJ2-7	CAWSPGTVYEQYF	TGTGCCTGGAGTCCCGGGACAGTCTACGAGCAGTACTTC
TRBV5-6	-	-	TRBJ2-3	CASSYRGTDTQYF	TGTGCCAGCAGCTACCGCGGGACAGATACGCAGTATTTT
TRBV5-6	-	-	TRBJ1-2	CASSLYADGYTF	TGTGCCAGCAGCTTGTACGCGGATGGCTACACCTTC
TRBV6-5	once	-	TRBJ1-1	CASSYEAGTEAFF	TGTGCCAGCAGTTACGAGGCAGGGACTGAAGCTTTCTTT
TRBV6-5	-	-	TRBJ1-2	CASSSVAPPNYGYTF	TGTGCCAGCAGCTCAGTCGCCCCTCCTAACTATGGCTACACCTTC
TRBV24-1	-	TRBD2	TRBJ2-3	CATSDPRTSNTDTQYF	TGTGCCACCAGTGATCCCCGGACTAGCAACACAGATACGCAGTATTTT
TRBV2	-	-	TRBJ2-5	CASTGPRGSLQETQYF	TGTGCCAGCACGGGGCCGCGGGGATCACTCCAAGAGACCCAGTACTTC
TRBV5-8	-	TRBD1	TRBJ2-1	CASSWTGGSAEQFF	TGTGCCAGCAGCTGGACAGGGGGTTCAGCTGAGCAGTTCTTC
TRBV2	-	-	TRBJ1-4	CASRMTTTNEKLFF	TGTGCCAGCAGGATGACTACAACTAATGAAAAACTGTTTTTT
TRBV5-4	-	TRBD1	TRBJ1-6	CASRQMTGVNSPLHF	TGTGCCAGCAGGCAAATGACAGGGGTAAATTCACCCCTCCACTTT
TRBV7-8	-	-	TRBJ1-6	CASSSLFASSYNSPLHF	TGTGCCAGCAGCTCCCTCTTCGCTAGCTCCTATAATTCACCCCTCCACTTT
TRBV7-2	-	TRBD1	TRBJ1-2	CASSLDWTGNYGYTF	TGTGCCAGCAGCTTGGACTGGACAGGGAACTATGGCTACACCTTC
TRBV7-2	-	TRBD1	TRBJ1-5	CASSLDLGSGGDQPQHF	TGTGCCAGCAGCTTAGACCTAGGTTCAGGGGGCGATCAGCCCCAGCATTTT
TRBV30	once	-	TRBJ1-1	CACSSQAMNTEAFF	TGTGCCTGCTCGTCCCAAGCTATGAACACTGAAGCTTTCTTT
TRBV5-1	-	-	TRBJ2-1	CASSLVGVSYNEQFF	TGCGCCAGCAGCTTGGTCGGGGTCTCCTACAATGAGCAGTTCTTC
TRBV5-4	-	-	TRBJ1-1	CASSLVGRVTEAFF	TGTGCCAGCAGCTTGGTGGGCAGGGTAACTGAAGCTTTCTTT
TRBV5-1	once	TRBD1	TRBJ1-6	CASSIGTGGADSPLHF	TGCGCCAGCAGCATTGGGACAGGGGGCGCTGATTCACCCCTCCACTTT
TRBV14	-	TRBD2	TRBJ2-1	CASSQVSGRAFYNEQFF	TGTGCCAGCAGCCAAGTCAGCGGGAGGGCCTTCTACAATGAGCAGTTCTTC
TRBV19	many	-	TRBJ1-1	CASHARGNTEAFF	TGTGCCAGCCATGCCAGGGGAAATACTGAAGCTTTCTTT
TRBV27	-	-	TRBJ1-1	CASRARAMATEAFF	TGTGCCAGCAGGGCCAGGGCGATGGCCACTGAAGCTTTCTTT
TRBV7-6	few	-	TRBJ2-1	CASSRGGSYNEQFF	TGTGCCAGCAGCCGCGGAGGATCCTACAATGAGCAGTTCTTC
TRBV6-2/TRBV6-3	-	-	TRBJ2-5	CASSYSLGRRETQYF	TGTGCCAGCAGTTACTCCCTTGGTAGGAGAGAGACCCAGTACTTC